The 2 T cell receptor beta chains presented below share a single source sample, sequenced in a study of neurological immune-mediated disorders. Using its own MiXCR run on the 5' RACE reads, TCRdb lists one record per CDR3 protein. The table shows around 46,000 distinct CDR3 sequences, with less than 5% occurring only once. The source material was PBMCs. The receptors were sampled from a woman aged 55-75 years with multiple sclerosis.

This clonotype appeared many times. The chain links TRBV5-1 to TRBJ2-5; possibly TRBD1 for D (6 bases). CDR3 size: 15 residues. The V and J ends lost 4 bases and 5 bases respectively, with 18 bases between them. Germline V lookup: CDR1 SGHRS, CDR2 YFSETQ. The CDR3 nucleotides are TGCGCCAGCAGCGGAGGACAGAAGGGTGGGGAGACCCAGTACTTC. It encodes CASSGGQKGGETQYF.

The sample holds many counts of this clonotype. This CDR3 is CASSVAGETQYF. In DNA, the CDR3 is TGTGCCAGCAGCGTAGCTGGAGAGACCCAGTACTTC. This sequence joins TRBV9 and TRBJ2-5; D unresolved. V dropped 0 bases and J dropped 4 bases, with 4 bases sitting between them. There are 12 residues in the CDR3. Germline lookup yields CDR1 SGDLS and CDR2 YYNGEE.